This T cell receptor beta chain was recorded in a study of T cell responses to AZD1222 COVID-19 vaccine. Study outcomes and limitations: There were vaccine-associated CD4 TCRs across spike, dominant at 160-218 and 743-854.

On this clone itself: As yet, its antigen is unknown.

Pooled samples include second doses given at about 4 or 12 weeks. The repertoire was sequenced with immunoSEQ multiplex PCR; TCRdb's copy has only in-frame clones and lacks some. This repertoire shows around 89,000 clones, approximately 89% found once; its top ten account for 5.5%. This receptor was taken from an adult who received the AZD1222 COVID-19 vaccine. This specimen was peripheral blood, taken 28 days after the second AZD1222 dose.

CDR3 in amino acids: CASSLSGENNEQFF. Written as DNA, the CDR3 is TGTGCCAGCAGTCTTAGCGGGGAGAACAATGAGCAGTTCTTC. The rearrangement joins TRBV6-5 to TRBJ2-1; 8 bases are shared with TRBD2. Germline V gives CDR1 MNHEY, CDR2 SVGAGI. The CDR3 spans 14 residues. The J segment lost 5 bases and the V segment lost 5 bases, leaving 5 bases of the junction unmatched.